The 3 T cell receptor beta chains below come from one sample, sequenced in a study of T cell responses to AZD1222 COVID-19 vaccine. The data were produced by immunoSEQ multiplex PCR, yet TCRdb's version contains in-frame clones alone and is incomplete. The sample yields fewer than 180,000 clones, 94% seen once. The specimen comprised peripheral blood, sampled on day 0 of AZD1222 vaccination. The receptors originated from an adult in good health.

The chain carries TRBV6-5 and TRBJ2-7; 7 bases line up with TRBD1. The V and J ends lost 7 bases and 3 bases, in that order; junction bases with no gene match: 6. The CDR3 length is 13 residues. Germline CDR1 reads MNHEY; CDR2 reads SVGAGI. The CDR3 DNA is TGTGCCAGCACCACCGGGACAGACTACGAGCAGTACGTC. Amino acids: CASTTGTDYEQYV.

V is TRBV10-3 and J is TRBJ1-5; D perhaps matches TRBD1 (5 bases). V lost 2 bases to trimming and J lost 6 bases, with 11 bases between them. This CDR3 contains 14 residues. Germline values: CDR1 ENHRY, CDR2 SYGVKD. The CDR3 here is CAISEVRAGQPQHF. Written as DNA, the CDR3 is TGTGCCATCAGTGAGGTCAGGGCTGGTCAGCCCCAGCATTTT.

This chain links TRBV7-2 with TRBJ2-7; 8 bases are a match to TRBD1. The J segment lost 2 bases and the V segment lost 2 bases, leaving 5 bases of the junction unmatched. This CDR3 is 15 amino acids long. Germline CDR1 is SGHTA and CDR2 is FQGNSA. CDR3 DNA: TGTGCCAGCAGCTTACAGGGGGCGATACCCTACGAGCAGTACGTC. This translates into CASSLQGAIPYEQYV.